Below are 24 T cell receptor beta chains sequenced from a single sample in a study of identical twins. TCRdb processed the 5' RACE reads anew with MiXCR; each CDR3 protein has one entry. Of 200,000 to 300,000 distinct CDR3 sequences detected, about 7.5% appear once; the ten largest clones hold 5.4%. These same data were also listed under a study on yellow fever vaccine responses in identical twins.

Input material: CD8+ T cells sorted from blood. Source of these receptors: a woman younger than 35 in good health.

In this sample, this clonotype turned up many times. The rearrangement joins TRBV29-1 to TRBJ2-1; the D gene is possibly TRBD2 (6 bases). The CDR3 sequence is 14 residues long. Germline CDR1 and CDR2: SQVTM and ANQGSEA. The V and J ends lost 4 bases and 4 bases respectively, with 14 bases between them. The CDR3 loop is CSVAGDSEYNEQFF. For the CDR3, the DNA is TGCAGCGTTGCGGGGGACTCGGAGTACAATGAGCAGTTCTTC.

This chain joins TRBV27 and TRBJ2-3; TRBD2 agrees at 7 bases. CDR1 MNHEY and CDR2 SMNVEV come from the germline V gene (reference sequence). With V trimmed by 2 bases and J by 6 bases, 11 bases remained unmatched. The length of the CDR3 is 16 residues. CDR3 nucleotides: TGTGCCAGCAGTTTAGGCGGCGGGAGTATCGTGGATACGCAGTATTTT. It codes for CASSLGGGSIVDTQYF.

The genes are TRBV10-3 and TRBJ2-7, with TRBD2 matching 8 bases. The junction had 3 bases not matched to a gene; V was cut back by 10 bases and J by 7 bases. CDR1 ENHRY and CDR2 SYGVKD come from the germline V gene. CDR3 length: 10 amino acids. CDR3 sequence reads: CATGGGEQYF. The DNA of the CDR3 is TGTGCCACCGGGGGGGGTGAGCAGTACTTC.

There are a few counts of this clonotype. This chain links TRBV29-1 with TRBJ1-1, with 7 bases fitting TRBD1. Germline lookup yields CDR1 SQVTM and CDR2 ANQGSEA. Trimming at V came to 5 bases and at J to 8 bases, leaving 2 bases not matched to a gene. This CDR3 spans 10 amino acids. CDR3 DNA sequence: TGCAGCGTTCTGACAGGGGAAGCTTTCTTT. Translating gives CSVLTGEAFF.

This clonotype has a handful of counts. The rearrangement uses TRBV11-1 and TRBJ1-1, with TRBD1 identical over 9 bases. CDR1 is SGHAT, CDR2 FQDESV, per germline (reference sequence). The CDR3 has 22 amino acids. Losses at the gene ends were 0 bases for V and 0 bases for J; bases not matched to a gene: 20. The CDR3, as DNA: TGTGCCAGCAGCTTAGCGCGGACTCCGGGACAGGGATCTAATCGGGTGAACACTGAAGCTTTCTTT. As protein: CASSLARTPGQGSNRVNTEAFF.

The rearrangement joins TRBV28 to TRBJ2-3; D not certain. The CDR3 spans 14 residues. V lost 6 bases and J lost 3, with 13 bases in between. Germline V gene lookup returns CDR1 MDHEN and CDR2 SYDVKM. CDR3 amino acids: CASSPLLGTDTQYF. The CDR3 coding sequence is TGTGCCAGCAGCCCCCTTCTTGGTACAGATACGCAGTATTTT.

CDR3 sequence reads: CASSPPAGRENTEAFF. CDR3 DNA: TGTGCCAGCTCACCTCCCGCGGGGAGAGAGAACACTGAAGCTTTCTTT. This chain joins TRBV18 and TRBJ1-1; D call uncertain. There are 16 residues in the CDR3. Trimming stripped 3 bases from V and 1 base from J, with 15 bases between. Germline CDR1 reads KGHSH; CDR2 reads LQKENI. Using reference TRBV18 and TRBJ1-1 for the parts outside the CDR3, the full variable domain is NAGVMQNPRHLVRRRGQEARLRCSPMKGHSHVYWYRQLPEEGLKFMVYLQKENIIDESGMPKERFSAEFPKEGPSILRIQQVVRGDSAAYFCASSPPAGRENTEAFFGQGTRLTVV.

The chain employs TRBV27 and TRBJ2-1; D uncertain. Germline lookup yields CDR1 MNHEY and CDR2 SMNVEV (reference sequence). V was trimmed by 2 bases and J by 0 bases, leaving 11 bases between them. The CDR3 sequence is 16 residues long. The CDR3 protein is CASSLVASSSYNEQFF. The CDR3 region has the DNA TGTGCCAGCAGTTTAGTTGCGAGTAGCTCCTACAATGAGCAGTTCTTC.

CDR3 bases: TGCAGTGCTAGATCAGGGACAGAATACGAGCAGTACGTC. Its translation: CSARSGTEYEQYV. The chain uses TRBV20-1 and TRBJ2-7; TRBD1 matches 7 bases. CDR3 length: 13 residues. V lost 2 bases to trimming and J lost 4 bases; unmatched junction nucleotides: 5. Germline V gene lookup returns CDR1 DFQATT and CDR2 SNEGSKA (reference sequence).

The chain combines TRBV27 with TRBJ2-7; TRBD2 matches at 8 bases. Germline loops: CDR1 MNHEY, CDR2 SMNVEV (reference sequence). There are 14 residues in the CDR3. The junction had 6 bases not matched to a gene; V was cut back by 6 bases and J by 2 bases. The CDR3: CASSSSGGPYEQYF. CDR3 in DNA: TGTGCCAGCAGCTCTTCGGGAGGGCCCTACGAGCAGTACTTC.

For this clonotype: This may be a read error, as it is one base from a much larger clone. A read error is likely, as this CDR3 ends without the conserved phenylalanine or tryptophan. This chain joins TRBV9 and TRBJ2-3; D uncertain. V lost 0 bases and J lost 0, with 8 bases in between. The CDR3 is made up of 15 amino acids. CDR1 is SGDLS, CDR2 YYNGEE, per germline. CDR3 protein: CASSVAGWSTDTQYL. The CDR3 DNA reads as TGTGCCAGCAGCGTAGCAGGATGGAGCACAGATACGCAGTATTTA.

This clonotype turned up a few times. DNA of the CDR3: TGTGCCAGCAGTTCAGGACAGGGCGGCCAAAATCAGCCCCAGCATTTT. This gives the protein CASSSGQGGQNQPQHF. The chain is built from TRBV27 and TRBJ1-5; 8 nucleotides agree with TRBD1. Germline trimming cut 4 bases from V and 4 bases from J; bases unmatched to any gene: 9. The CDR3 contains 16 residues. Germline assignment: CDR1 MNHEY and CDR2 SMNVEV (reference sequence).

This clonotype was recorded many times. This chain links TRBV11-2 with TRBJ2-7; no clear D. The CDR3 sequence is 12 residues long. V was trimmed by 4 bases and J by 4 bases, leaving 8 bases between them. Per germline, CDR1 SGHAT and CDR2 FQNNGV. The CDR3 coding sequence is TGTGCCAGCAGCTCAGACGCATACGAGCAGTACGTC. It yields the protein CASSSDAYEQYV.

This clonotype has a count of ten or more. The chain uses TRBV11-2 and TRBJ1-1, with D possibly matching TRBD1 (6 bases). Trimming removed 4 bases at V and 1 base at J, with 13 bases between. The germline gives CDR1 SGHAT, CDR2 FQNNGV. The CDR3 is made up of 15 amino acids. The CDR3 region is CASSSRQAANTEAFF. CDR3 coding DNA: TGTGCCAGCAGCTCCCGACAGGCAGCGAACACTGAAGCTTTCTTT.

This clonotype was counted between two and nine times. The chain links TRBV13 to TRBJ2-4; D remains ambiguous. This CDR3 has 15 amino acids. The germline V and J ends were trimmed by 1 base and 8 bases, with 15 bases remaining between them. In germline, CDR1 is PRHDT, CDR2 FYEKMQ (reference sequence). The CDR3 spells CASSLAPPPRDIQYF. CDR3 in DNA: TGTGCCAGCAGCTTAGCACCACCGCCTAGGGACATTCAGTACTTC.

This clonotype was observed at least ten times. This chain uses TRBV5-1 with TRBJ2-3, with D possibly being TRBD1 (6 bases). Germline lookup yields CDR1 SGHRS and CDR2 YFSETQ. Trimming left V 1 base short and J 3 bases short, with 12 bases between. This CDR3 comprises 15 residues. The CDR3 coding sequence is TGCGCCAGCAGCTTGATTAACAGGGTGACAGATACGCAGTATTTT. Its protein product is CASSLINRVTDTQYF.

This clonotype occurred a few times. The chain combines TRBV28 with TRBJ2-2; the match to TRBD1 covers 8 bases. With 5 bases clipped from V and 8 bases from J, the junction kept 13 bases outside the gene matches. The V gene's germline CDR1 is MDHEN and CDR2 SYDVKM. The CDR3 contains 16 residues. CDR3 DNA: TGTGCCAGCAGTGACCGACAGGGGATTCGGGCAGGGGAGCTGTTTTTT. It yields the protein CASSDRQGIRAGELFF.

A remark on this clonotype: One end of the junction does not line up with germline, which may come from a read error. The J gene is TRBJ2-2, the V gene TRBV20-1; 9 bases are shared with TRBD2. The CDR3 runs to 17 residues. Germline values: CDR1 DFQATT, CDR2 SNEGSKA (reference sequence). DNA for the CDR3: TGCAGTGCTAGAGATCTTAAGACTAGCGGAAACACCGGGGAGCTGTTTTTC. Its protein is CSARDLKTSGNTGELFF.

This clonotype has just a few counts. The chain combines TRBV28 with TRBJ1-5; weak D call: TRBD1 (5 bases). Germline lookup yields CDR1 MDHEN and CDR2 SYDVKM. V lost 1 base to trimming and J lost 3 bases, with 13 bases between them. The CDR3 covers 16 residues. CDR3 sequence: CASSLFGGEINQPQHF. In DNA, the CDR3 is TGTGCCAGCAGTTTATTTGGGGGGGAAATCAATCAGCCCCAGCATTTT.

Many counts were recorded for this clonotype. Here the CDR3 DNA reads TGTGCCAGCTGTCGTGGTAGCGGGATGTACGAGCAGTACTTC. This sequence encodes CASCRGSGMYEQYF. This rearrangement joins TRBV6-1 to TRBJ2-7; 8 positions match TRBD2. This CDR3 has 14 amino acids. The V gene end was trimmed by 8 bases and the J gene end by 4 bases; junction bases not matched to a gene: 10. Looked up from germline, CDR1 is MNHNS and CDR2 is SASEGT.

This clonotype came up a few times. The gene calls are TRBV3-1 and TRBJ2-1, with 11 bases identical to TRBD2. The CDR3 runs to 16 residues. The ends lost 1 base at V and 4 bases at J; junction bases unmatched: 3. CDR1 is LGHDT, CDR2 YNNKEL, per germline (reference sequence). For the CDR3, the DNA is TGTGCCAGCAGCCAAGCACTAGCGGGAGTTTACAATGAGCAGTTCTTC. It yields the protein CASSQALAGVYNEQFF.

The V and J genes are TRBV5-6 and TRBJ2-2; D possibly corresponds to TRBD1 (6 bases). Germline lookup yields CDR1 SGHDT and CDR2 YYEEEE. CDR3 length: 16 amino acids. Trimming removed 2 bases at V and 0 bases at J, with 11 bases between. The CDR3 coding sequence is TGTGCCAGCAGCTTCGGGCAGGGGACGAACACCGGGGAGCTGTTTTTT. This gives the protein CASSFGQGTNTGELFF.

This chain connects TRBV7-9 to TRBJ1-4; D possibly corresponds to TRBD1 (5 bases). Deletions cut 2 bases from V and 6 bases from J, with 10 bases between. The CDR3 loop spans 14 amino acids. In germline, CDR1 is SEHNR, CDR2 FQNEAQ (reference sequence). The CDR3 loop is CASSLWGSDEKLFF. For the CDR3, the DNA is TGTGCCAGCAGCTTATGGGGCTCTGATGAAAAACTGTTTTTT. Full variable domain (outside the CDR3, taken from reference TRBV7-9 and TRBJ1-4): DTGVSQNPRHKITKRGQNVTFRCDPISEHNRLYWYRQTLGQGPEFLTYFQNEAQLEKSRLLSDRFSAERPKGSFSTLEIQRTEQGDSAMYLCASSLWGSDEKLFFGSGTQLSVL.

This rearrangement joins TRBV19 to TRBJ1-4; no clear D. The germline gives CDR1 LNHDA, CDR2 SQIVND (reference sequence). The ends were cut back, 4 bases at V and 4 bases at J, with 16 bases in the middle. This CDR3 has 16 residues. The CDR3 reads CASSTGGGSGNEKLFF. In DNA, the CDR3 is TGTGCCAGTAGTACGGGTGGAGGTTCGGGTAATGAAAAACTGTTTTTT.